Listed below are T cell receptor beta chains from one sample, sequenced in a study of cytomegalovirus exposure and HLA in healthy donors. Clones were read by immunoSEQ multiplex PCR, and TCRdb kept only the in-frame ones, dropping some. The sample records about 180,000 clones, around 80% being singletons. Sequenced material: PBMCs. Receptors were obtained from a woman between 45 and 60 years old in good health and CMV-seronegative. The CDR3 runs from the conserved cysteine through the conserved F or W. A D gene is named only where the DNA matches it firmly. Size is omitted from some rows. Given values are once, few, many or a class for expanded clones.

cdr3_aa,cdr3_nt,d_call,j_call,v_call,clone_size
CASSLPWDRRSYNEQFF,TGTGCCAGCAGCTTACCTTGGGACAGAAGATCCTACAATGAGCAGTTCTTC,TRBD1,TRBJ2-1,TRBV11-2,NA
CASSKVGQGARQPQHF,NA,NA,TRBJ1-5,TRBV21-1,NA
CASSNSGGVGDTQYF,TGCGCCAGCAGCAATAGCGGGGGGGTGGGGGATACGCAGTATTTT,TRBD2,TRBJ2-3,TRBV4-1,NA
CASSSRDRAHYEQYF,TGTGCCAGCAGCTCCCGGGACAGGGCACACTACGAGCAGTACTTC,TRBD1,TRBJ2-7,TRBV7-9,NA
CASGRGRTGDGNTIYF,TGTGCCAGCGGGAGGGGCCGGACAGGGGACGGAAACACCATATATTTT,TRBD1,TRBJ1-3,TRBV18,NA
CASSPSSGRSIEQYF,TGTGCCAGCAGCCCGTCTAGCGGGAGGTCTATCGAGCAGTACTTC,TRBD2,TRBJ2-7,TRBV11-2,NA
CASTPAGSYEQYF,TGCGCCAGCACGCCGGCCGGGTCCTACGAGCAGTACTTC,NA,TRBJ2-7,TRBV5-1,NA
CASSRQPLGNTIYF,TGTGCCAGCAGCAGACAGCCTCTCGGAAACACCATATATTTT,NA,TRBJ1-3,TRBV27,NA
CASSVRGGGFSYNEQFF,TGTGCCAGCAGCGTAAGAGGGGGCGGATTCTCCTACAATGAGCAGTTCTTC,TRBD1,TRBJ2-1,TRBV9,NA
CASSPAGQSTEAFF,TGTGCCAGCAGCCCCGCCGGACAGAGCACTGAAGCTTTCTTT,NA,TRBJ1-1,TRBV7-9,NA
CASSSGLAGSGEQFF,TGTGCCAGCAGCTCGGGACTAGCGGGGTCGGGAGAGCAGTTCTTC,TRBD2,TRBJ2-1,TRBV5-4,NA
CSVEKAVNTEAFF,TGCAGCGTTGAGAAGGCGGTAAACACTGAAGCTTTCTTT,NA,TRBJ1-1,TRBV29-1,NA
CASSPPTGRDTQYF,TGTGCCAGCTCACCCCCGACAGGGCGGGATACGCAGTATTTT,TRBD1,TRBJ2-3,TRBV18,NA
CASSIATGGWNEQFF,TGTGCCAGCAGTATCGCGACAGGGGGCTGGAATGAGCAGTTCTTC,TRBD1,TRBJ2-1,TRBV27,NA
CSTTSGGLGETQYF,TGCAGTACTACTAGCGGGGGGTTAGGAGAGACCCAGTACTTC,TRBD2,TRBJ2-5,TRBV29-1,NA
CASSSYRSGEKLFF,TGTGCCAGCAGCTCGTACCGTTCCGGTGAAAAACTGTTTTTT,NA,TRBJ1-4,TRBV7-2,NA
CASSTGTSGRETQYF,TGTGCCAGTAGTACCGGGACTAGCGGGAGAGAGACCCAGTACTTC,TRBD2,TRBJ2-5,TRBV19,few
CASSLSPQPYEQYF,TGTGCCAGCAGCTTAAGCCCCCAACCCTACGAGCAGTACTTC,NA,TRBJ2-7,TRBV7-9,NA
CASSLTGNIYEQYF,TGTGCCAGCAGCTTGACAGGGAATATCTACGAGCAGTACTTC,NA,TRBJ2-7,TRBV5-4,NA
CASSSNRVYSGANVLTF,TGTGCCAGCAGCTCCAACAGGGTCTACTCTGGGGCCAACGTCCTGACTTTC,NA,TRBJ2-6,TRBV13,NA
CASGQAYSGYTF,TGTGCCAGCGGACAGGCGTACTCTGGCTACACCTTC,TRBD1,TRBJ1-2,TRBV28,NA
CASSSLDRALPYEQYF,TGTGCCAGCAGTTCCTTAGACAGGGCCTTACCCTACGAGCAGTACTTC,TRBD1,TRBJ2-7,TRBV27,NA
CASSSIPGQSMNTEAFF,TGTGCCAGCAGTTCTATACCGGGACAGAGTATGAACACTGAAGCTTTCTTT,TRBD1,TRBJ1-1,TRBV28,NA
CASSHTGVDQPQHF,TGTGCCAGCAGCCACACAGGGGTAGATCAGCCCCAGCATTTT,TRBD1,TRBJ1-5,TRBV7-9,NA
CASSEISFSNQPQHF,TGTGCCAGCAGTGAAATATCTTTTAGCAATCAGCCCCAGCATTTT,NA,TRBJ1-5,TRBV2,NA
CATTPGGADSHEQYF,TGCGCCACCACCCCCGGGGGGGCAGACAGCCACGAGCAGTACTTC,TRBD2,TRBJ2-7,TRBV5-1,few
CASTRGQTTNEKLFF,TGTGCCAGCACGAGGGGACAGACAACTAATGAAAAACTGTTTTTT,TRBD1,TRBJ1-4,TRBV2,NA
CASSLGGGYQETQYF,TGTGCCAGCAGCTTGGGAGGCGGTTACCAAGAGACCCAGTACTTC,NA,TRBJ2-5,TRBV5-4,NA
CASSFGRVSYEQYF,TGTGCCAGCAGTTTCGGCAGGGTGTCCTACGAGCAGTACTTC,NA,TRBJ2-7,TRBV6-6,NA
CASSIVLGQGRNIQYF,TGTGCCAGTAGTATAGTATTAGGGCAGGGTCGGAACATTCAGTACTTC,NA,TRBJ2-4,TRBV19,NA